The clone carrying this T cell receptor (beta chain) was recorded at least ten times. The antigen is not known. Library preparation (for TCRbeta) was performed with unique molecular identifiers. TCRdb reprocessed the PCR reads via MiXCR and lists one record per CDR3 protein. The table has around 180,000 distinct CDR3 sequences, around 10% seen once. This record belongs to a study of T-cell reconstitution after alpha-beta-depleted transplantation in children. Whole-study results and caveats: As was reported, about two months after transplant, alpha-beta T cells came from several hundred expanded graft clones.

This TCR was sampled from a boy aged 2 to 10 with acute myeloid leukemia, due to receive a stem cell transplant. The sample consisted of PBMCs, taken before TCRalphabeta/CD19-depleted stem cell transplant.

The CDR3 DNA is TGTGCCAGCAGTACGGGACAGCCTAACTATGGCTACACCTTC. This gives the protein CASSTGQPNYGYTF. This sequence joins TRBV6-1 and TRBJ1-2; 7 nucleotides agree with TRBD1. The germline CDR1 and CDR2 sequences are MNHNS and SASEGT. V lost 5 bases and J lost 0; bases outside the gene matches: 3. The CDR3 has 14 amino acids.